This T cell receptor beta chain was identified in a study of read filtering for tumor transcriptome and immune sequencing. Study-level information: Among patients, 17 to 20 were male and around 14 female, aged about 40 to 90 (mean around 61). Revised staging placed eight or nine patients in R-ISS I, some 17 in II, six or seven in III. DNase treatment preceded whole-transcriptome library preparation. Points from the study as a whole: About four fifths of IR-seq clonotypes had a single read, yet these held approximately 4% of reads.

This CDR3 contains 15 residues. V was pared by 2 bases and J by 1 base, with 1 base of the junction left unmatched. Germline V gene lookup returns CDR1 MNHEY and CDR2 SMNVEV (reference sequence). The table lists this clonotype with many counts. What it binds is not known. This library used roughly 0.4 ug RNA and molecular barcoded adaptors spanning alpha/delta and beta/gamma chains. A single record per CDR3 protein comes from TCRdb applying MiXCR to the reads. The table has around 33,000 distinct CDR3 sequences, approximately 17% seen once. The source of this sequence is a donor at least 40 years old with multiple myeloma. Sequencing used a population of CD138-negative cells sorted from bone marrow. J is TRBJ2-3 and V is TRBV27; 9 bases are a match to TRBD2. The CDR3 DNA reads as TGTGCCAGCAGTTTACAGCGGGGGGGCACAGATACGCAGTATTTT. This sequence encodes CASSLQRGGTDTQYF.